The rows below give T cell receptor beta chains drawn from one sample of a study of blood T cell repertoires in COVID-19. The protocol was immunoSEQ multiplex PCR, while the TCRdb copy is restricted to in-frame clones and leaves out a portion. Among some 20,000 clones listed, 82% were seen once. Specimen: peripheral blood. Every receptor here comes from a human donor in a cohort sampled during active COVID-19. Each CDR3 is given with its conserved first and last residue. The order of the fields is clone size, V gene, J gene, D gene, CDR3 length, CDR3 DNA, CDR3 protein. A D gene is named only where the DNA matches it firmly. Size tells how often a clone was seen (once, few, many) or the class of an expanded clone, and some rows leave it out.

once	TRBV4-1	TRBJ1-5	TRBD1	17	TGCGCCAGCAGCCTAGACCCCGGGACAGGGTCGAATCAGCCCCAGCATTTT	CASSLDPGTGSNQPQHF
-	TRBV7-9	TRBJ1-2	-	12	TGTGCCAGCAGCTCAATACAGGGAGGCTACACCTTC	CASSSIQGGYTF
once	TRBV11-1	TRBJ2-7	-	13	TGTGCCAGCAGCCCACTCAATCGTTACGAGCAGTACTTC	CASSPLNRYEQYF
-	TRBV18	TRBJ1-4	-	16	TGTGCCAGCTCGCTTTTTGAACCGGGAACTAATGAAAAACTGTTTTTT	CASSLFEPGTNEKLFF
few	TRBV5-6	TRBJ1-1	-	12	TGTGCCAGCAGCTTGACGTCGGCTGAAGCTTTCTTT	CASSLTSAEAFF
-	TRBV28	TRBJ2-5	-	15	TGTGCCAGCAGTTTATGGGGGGGAGGCCAAGAGACCCAGTACTTC	CASSLWGGGQETQYF
few	TRBV4-2	TRBJ1-5	-	15	TGTGCCAGCAGCCAAGATCTGGGGGGTCTTCAGCCCCAGCATTTT	CASSQDLGGLQPQHF
-	TRBV7-8	TRBJ1-5	TRBD1	19	TGTGCCAGCAGCCCCGATCCCTTTCTAAGACAGGGGGCGTCTCAGCCCCAGCATTTT	CASSPDPFLRQGASQPQHF
-	TRBV2	TRBJ2-7	-	13	TGTGCCGGGGGTTCGAGAAGAGGGGGCGAGCAGTACTTC	CAGGSRRGGEQYF
-	TRBV6-4	TRBJ2-6	TRBD2	17	TGTGCCAGCAGTGCACTAGCGGAGGCCTCTGGGGCCAACGTCCTGACTTTC	CASSALAEASGANVLTF
-	TRBV5-1	TRBJ2-7	TRBD2	15	TGCGCCAGCAGCCCTTCTACTAGCGGACCTCGTGAGCAGTACTTC	CASSPSTSGPREQYF
once	TRBV6-2/TRBV6-3	TRBJ2-5	TRBD2	17	TGTGCCAGCAGTTACTCTCGAAGCGGGAGTTCCCAAGAGACCCAGTACTTC	CASSYSRSGSSQETQYF
-	TRBV28	TRBJ2-7	-	13	TGTGCCAGCAGTCCCGACTCCGCGAGCGAGCAGTACTTC	CASSPDSASEQYF
few	TRBV6-4	TRBJ2-1	TRBD2	15	TGTGCCAGCAGTGACTATAGCGGGAGTCACAATGAGCAGTTCTTC	CASSDYSGSHNEQFF
few	TRBV12-2	TRBJ1-1	-	21	TGTGCAAGTCGCTTAGATTTCTTGTCAGCCAACCAGGGGATTTTGGACACTGAAGCTTTCTTT	CASRLDFLSANQGILDTEAFF
-	TRBV6-5	TRBJ2-1	-	14	TGTGCCAGCACCTTGTCTTCGGCCTACAATGAGCAGTTCTTC	CASTLSSAYNEQFF
-	TRBV12-5	TRBJ2-3	-	13	TGTGCTAGTGGTTTGAAAGCGACAGATACGCAGTATTTT	CASGLKATDTQYF
-	TRBV27	TRBJ1-5	-	11	TGTGCCAGCGGGCCTCAACAGCCCCAGCATTTT	CASGPQQPQHF
-	TRBV7-3	TRBJ2-1	-	15	TGTGCCAGCAGCCTCGGGCGGGACTTCTACAATGAGCAGTTCTTC	CASSLGRDFYNEQFF
-	TRBV14	TRBJ2-7	TRBD2	17	TGTGCCAGCAGCCAAGATCCGAGACTAGCGGGAAGGTACGAGCAGTACTTC	CASSQDPRLAGRYEQYF
few	TRBV7-9	TRBJ1-5	TRBD1	15	TGTGCCAGCAGCTTAGGACAGGGGAGCAATCAGCCCCAGCATTTT	CASSLGQGSNQPQHF
-	TRBV13	TRBJ2-1	-	15	TGTGCCAGCAGCCTCGACTTAAGCTCCTACAATGAGCAGTTCTTC	CASSLDLSSYNEQFF
few	TRBV7-4	TRBJ1-5	-	13	TGTGCCAGCGGTAACAAGGGGAATCAGCCCCAGCATTTT	CASGNKGNQPQHF
-	TRBV30	TRBJ2-3	-	14	TGTGCCTGGAGTCAAGGGGCAGTCACAGATACGCAGTATTTT	CAWSQGAVTDTQYF
-	TRBV6-6	TRBJ2-7	TRBD1	15	TGTGCCAGCAGTTACTCGACAGGGGTCACGTACGAGCAGTACTTC	CASSYSTGVTYEQYF
-	TRBV2	TRBJ2-2	-	13	TGTGCCAGCAGTACAGGAAACACCGGGGAGCTGTTTTTT	CASSTGNTGELFF
-	TRBV5-4	TRBJ2-7	-	15	TGTGCCAGCAGCTCTCAATTTCGGGAACCCTCCCGGCAGTACTTC	CASSSQFREPSRQYF
-	TRBV11-3	TRBJ2-1	TRBD2	16	TGTGCCAGCAGCTTAGATGTGACTAGCGGGTACAATGAGCAGTTCTTC	CASSLDVTSGYNEQFF
-	TRBV6-4	TRBJ2-2	-	16	TGTGCCAGCAGTGACTCAGGCCAGGGGACGGTCGGGGAGCTGTTTTTT	CASSDSGQGTVGELFF
-	TRBV7-6	TRBJ2-1	TRBD2	15	TGTGCCAGCAGCTTAGATTCGACTAGCCTAAATCGGCAGTTCTTC	CASSLDSTSLNRQFF
-	TRBV7-9	TRBJ1-1	TRBD1	15	TGTGCCAGCAGCTCCTTCGCACAGGGGGCGTTTGAAGCTTTCTTT	CASSSFAQGAFEAFF
few	TRBV5-1	TRBJ2-7	TRBD2	16	TGCGCCAGCAGCTTGAGGGCTAGCGGGACCACCTACGAGCAGTACTTC	CASSLRASGTTYEQYF
-	TRBV24-1	TRBJ2-7	-	13	TGTGCCACCAGTGAGGCCGGACTCGGCGAGCAGTACTTC	CATSEAGLGEQYF
few	TRBV5-4	TRBJ2-1	TRBD2	16	TGTGCCAGCAGCTTGTATAGGACTAGCGGAAACAATGAGCAGTTCTTC	CASSLYRTSGNNEQFF
-	TRBV4-1	TRBJ2-7	-	17	TGCGCCAGCAGCCAAGATGAATTGGGCTCATCCCCCTACGAGCAGTACTTC	CASSQDELGSSPYEQYF
-	TRBV7-2	TRBJ2-2	TRBD1	15	TGTGCCAGCAGCCAGGGGGCAGCGAACACCGGGGAGCTGTTTTTT	CASSQGAANTGELFF
-	TRBV19	TRBJ2-1	-	13	TGTGCCAGTAGTAGCGTTCCCTTCGATGAGCAGTTCTTC	CASSSVPFDEQFF
-	TRBV29-1	TRBJ2-3	TRBD2	14	TGCAGCGTGGGACTAGCGGGAGGGCAGGGTACGCAGTATTTT	CSVGLAGGQGTQYF
-	TRBV6-2/TRBV6-3	TRBJ2-1	TRBD2	14	TGTGCCAGCAGCCGGACTAGCGGATACAATGAGCAGTTCTTC	CASSRTSGYNEQFF
-	TRBV4-2	TRBJ1-1	-	14	TGTGCCAGCAGCCAAGATCCGGGATTTACTGAAGCTTTCTTT	CASSQDPGFTEAFF
-	TRBV24-1	TRBJ2-1	TRBD2	16	TGTGCCACCAGTGATATAAGCGGGAGCTCCTACAATGAGCAGTTCTTC	CATSDISGSSYNEQFF
-	TRBV19	TRBJ2-3	TRBD2	11	TGTGCCATTGGACTAGCAGATACGCAGTATTTT	CAIGLADTQYF
-	TRBV12-3/TRBV12-4	TRBJ1-2	-	12	TGTGCCAGCAGCTACGGAGGGGTTGGCTACACCTTC	CASSYGGVGYTF
-	TRBV27	TRBJ2-7	TRBD2	16	TGTGCCAGCAGTTCGAGGACTAGCGGGAGATACTACGAGCAGTACTTC	CASSSRTSGRYYEQYF
once	TRBV27	TRBJ1-2	TRBD1	14	TGTGCCAGCAGTTCAATGGGACAGGGTCTGGGCTACACCTTC	CASSSMGQGLGYTF
-	TRBV28	TRBJ2-5	TRBD2	13	TGTGCCAGTGGGTTTAGCGGGAGCGAGACCCAGTACTTC	CASGFSGSETQYF
-	TRBV30	TRBJ2-7	-	13	TGTGCCTGGAGTGTAGGACTCCTCTACGAGCAGTACTTC	CAWSVGLLYEQYF
once	TRBV28	TRBJ1-2	-	12	TGTGCCAGTAGTTCTCGGGTCCGGGGCTACACCTTC	CASSSRVRGYTF
few	TRBV6-2/TRBV6-3	TRBJ2-1	-	13	TGTGCCAGCAGTTCCCGGGACACCAATGAGCAGTTCTTC	CASSSRDTNEQFF
-	TRBV25-1	TRBJ1-4	-	17	TGTGCCAGCAGTGGGACAGACCCAACAACCTATAATGAAAAACTGTTTTTT	CASSGTDPTTYNEKLFF
-	TRBV18	TRBJ2-1	TRBD2	19	TGTGCCAGCTCACCGGTCGGGTTGTTAGCGGGAACACAATACAATGAGCAGTTCTTC	CASSPVGLLAGTQYNEQFF
-	TRBV5-4	TRBJ2-7	TRBD1	14	TGTGCCAGCAGCTTGGGAGGGGGCGGCAACGAGCAGTACTTC	CASSLGGGGNEQYF
few	TRBV24-1	TRBJ2-2	-	14	TGTGCCACCAGTGATTTCAGGGACACCGGGGAGCTGTTTTTT	CATSDFRDTGELFF
once	TRBV7-6	TRBJ2-7	TRBD2	16	TGTGCCAGCAGCTTCGGACTAGCGGAACAACCCTACGAGCAGTACTTC	CASSFGLAEQPYEQYF
-	TRBV3-1/TRBV3-2	TRBJ2-3	TRBD2	17	TGTGCCAGCAGCCAAGAGGTAGCGGGAGGTGTAGTAGATACGCAGTATTTT	CASSQEVAGGVVDTQYF
once	TRBV28	TRBJ2-7	TRBD2	14	TGTGCCAGCAGTGCGCTAGCGGGATGGCGCGAGCAGTACTTC	CASSALAGWREQYF
-	TRBV19	TRBJ1-1	TRBD1	17	TGTGCCAGTAGTACGCCAGAGGACAGGGGTTGGGACACTGAAGCTTTCTTT	CASSTPEDRGWDTEAFF
once	TRBV7-9	TRBJ2-7	TRBD2	16	TGTGCCAGCAGCTCTGGACTAGCGGGAGGGATTTACGAGCAGTACTTC	CASSSGLAGGIYEQYF
-	TRBV30	TRBJ2-7	TRBD1	14	TGTGCCTGGAGCGGCGGGACAGGGAAACACGAGCAGTACTTC	CAWSGGTGKHEQYF